This is a list of T cell receptor beta chains from one sample in a study of monozygotic twins with inflammatory bowel disease. TCRdb reprocessed the 5' RACE reads and stores each CDR3 protein as one record, lacking DNA. The sample table sets out about 160,000 distinct CDR3 sequences. The sample consisted of blood. These receptors came from a human donor with ulcerative colitis or Crohn's disease, or a healthy co-twin of an affected twin (not recorded which). CDR3s include the opening cysteine and the closing phenylalanine or tryptophan.

TRBJ2-3 TRBV27 14 CASKLAGATDTQYF
TRBJ1-2 TRBV5-1 14 CASSLSAGNYGYTF
TRBJ1-6 TRBV30 15 CAWSLGQGYNSPLHF
TRBJ2-1 TRBV2 14 CASTRGGFYNEQFF
TRBJ2-2 TRBV11-2 15 CASRPTGSVPGELFF
TRBJ2-1 TRBV7-6 16 CASSPLLARSYNEQFF
TRBJ2-7 TRBV7-2 14 CASSLAGTEYEQYF
TRBJ2-3 TRBV28 14 CASAHGSTTDTQYF
TRBJ2-2 TRBV20-1 16 CSASSPGQGNPGELFF
TRBJ1-6 TRBV12-3/TRBV12-4 12 CASSLSRSPLHF
TRBJ2-1 TRBV9 15 CASSPRDPSYNEQFF
TRBJ2-2 TRBV11-2 13 CASSQGITGELFF
TRBJ1-4 TRBV12-3/TRBV12-4 15 CASSFWAGEDEKLFF
TRBJ1-1 TRBV7-2 14 CASSQRGRDTEAFF
TRBJ2-7 TRBV29-1 15 CSVGPLDRGGYEQYF
TRBJ1-1 TRBV11-2 16 CASREGRGPMNTEAFF
TRBJ2-7 TRBV6-5 13 CASRRDLYYEQYF
TRBJ1-5 TRBV7-2 16 CASSLVGWADNQPQHF
TRBJ2-7 TRBV5-6 11 CASSLPHEQYF
TRBJ1-1 TRBV7-6 15 CASSLVGDRNTEAFF
TRBJ1-3 TRBV19 14 CATSVSGSGNTIYF
TRBJ2-5 TRBV5-5 13 CASSPPGRETQYF